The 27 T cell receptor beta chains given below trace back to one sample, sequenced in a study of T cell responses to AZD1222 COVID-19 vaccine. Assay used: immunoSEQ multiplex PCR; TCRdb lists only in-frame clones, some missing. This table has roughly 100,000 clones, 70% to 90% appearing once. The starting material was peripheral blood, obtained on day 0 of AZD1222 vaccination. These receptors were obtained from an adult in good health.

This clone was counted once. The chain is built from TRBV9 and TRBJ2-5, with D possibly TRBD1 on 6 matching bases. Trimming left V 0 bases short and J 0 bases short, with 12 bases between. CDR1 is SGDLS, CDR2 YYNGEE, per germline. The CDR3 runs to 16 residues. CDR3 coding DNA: TGTGCCAGCAGCGTAGGGACAGCGAACAACCAAGAGACCCAGTACTTC. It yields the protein CASSVGTANNQETQYF.

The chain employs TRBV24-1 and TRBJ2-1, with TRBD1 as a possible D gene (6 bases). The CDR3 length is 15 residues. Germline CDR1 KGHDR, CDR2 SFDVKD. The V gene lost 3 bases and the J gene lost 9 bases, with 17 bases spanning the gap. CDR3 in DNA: TGTGCCACCAGTGATAATACACAGGGTTTGCGTGAGCAGTTCTTC. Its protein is CATSDNTQGLREQFF.

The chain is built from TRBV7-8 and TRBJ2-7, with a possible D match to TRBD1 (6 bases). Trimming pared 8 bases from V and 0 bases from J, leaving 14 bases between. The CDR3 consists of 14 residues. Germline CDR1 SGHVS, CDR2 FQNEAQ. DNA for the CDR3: TGTGCCAGCTCCATCACAGGGAGCTCCTACGAGCAGTACTTC. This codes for CASSITGSSYEQYF.

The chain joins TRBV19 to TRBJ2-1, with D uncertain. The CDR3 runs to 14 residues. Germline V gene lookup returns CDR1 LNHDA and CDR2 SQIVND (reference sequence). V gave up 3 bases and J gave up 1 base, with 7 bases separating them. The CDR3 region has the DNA TGTGCCAGTAGTATCGGAGTTTCCTACAATGAGCAGTTCTTC. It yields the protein CASSIGVSYNEQFF.

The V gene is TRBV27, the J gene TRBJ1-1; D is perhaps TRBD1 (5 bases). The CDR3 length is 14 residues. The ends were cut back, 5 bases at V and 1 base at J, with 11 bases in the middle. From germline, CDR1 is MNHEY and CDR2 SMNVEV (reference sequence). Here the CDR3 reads CASSPLDRNTEAFF. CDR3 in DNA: TGTGCCAGCAGTCCTCTAGACAGGAACACTGAAGCTTTCTTT.

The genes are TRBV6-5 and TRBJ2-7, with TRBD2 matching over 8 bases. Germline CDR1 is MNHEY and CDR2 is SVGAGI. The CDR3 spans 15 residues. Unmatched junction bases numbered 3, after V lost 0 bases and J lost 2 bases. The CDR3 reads CASSYSVAGTYEQYF. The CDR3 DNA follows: TGTGCCAGCAGTTACTCGGTAGCGGGGACCTACGAGCAGTACTTC.

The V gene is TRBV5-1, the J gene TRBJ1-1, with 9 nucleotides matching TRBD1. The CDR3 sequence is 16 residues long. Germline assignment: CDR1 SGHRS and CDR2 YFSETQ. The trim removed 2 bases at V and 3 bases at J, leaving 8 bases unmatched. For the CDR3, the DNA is TGCGCCAGCAGCTTCCGAGGACAGGGGAGGGACACTGAAGCTTTCTTT. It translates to CASSFRGQGRDTEAFF.

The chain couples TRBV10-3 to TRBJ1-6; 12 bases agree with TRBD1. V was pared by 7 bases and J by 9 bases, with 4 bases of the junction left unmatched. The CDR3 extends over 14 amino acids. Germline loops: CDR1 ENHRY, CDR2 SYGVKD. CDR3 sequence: CAITSGQGASPLHF. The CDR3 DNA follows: TGTGCCATCACCTCGGGACAGGGGGCTTCACCCCTCCACTTT.

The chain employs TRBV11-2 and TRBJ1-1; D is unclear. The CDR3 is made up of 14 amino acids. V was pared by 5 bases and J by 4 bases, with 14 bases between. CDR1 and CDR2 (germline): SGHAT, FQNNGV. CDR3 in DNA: TGTGCCAGCAGCCCCGGGAGAGGAGGCACTGAAGCTTTCTTT. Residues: CASSPGRGGTEAFF.

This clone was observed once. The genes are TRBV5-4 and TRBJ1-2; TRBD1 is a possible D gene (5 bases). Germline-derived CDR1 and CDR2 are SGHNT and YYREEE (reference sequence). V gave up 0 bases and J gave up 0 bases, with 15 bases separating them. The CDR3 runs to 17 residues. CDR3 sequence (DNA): TGTGCCAGCAGCTTGGGGAAGACAGTAAATTCTAACTATGGCTACACCTTC. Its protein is CASSLGKTVNSNYGYTF. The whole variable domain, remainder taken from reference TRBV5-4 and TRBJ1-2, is ETGVTQSPTHLIKTRGQQVTLRCSSQSGHNTVSWYQQALGQGPQFIFQYYREEENGRGNFPPRFSGLQFPNYSSELNVNALELDDSALYLCASSLGKTVNSNYGYTFGSGTRLTVV.

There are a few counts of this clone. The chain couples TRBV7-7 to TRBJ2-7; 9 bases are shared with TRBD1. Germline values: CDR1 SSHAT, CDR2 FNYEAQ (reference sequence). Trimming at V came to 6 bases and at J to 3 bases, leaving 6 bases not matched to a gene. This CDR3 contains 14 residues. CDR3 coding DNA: TGTGCCAGCAGTCGACGGGACAGGGACTACGAGCAGTACTTC. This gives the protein CASSRRDRDYEQYF.

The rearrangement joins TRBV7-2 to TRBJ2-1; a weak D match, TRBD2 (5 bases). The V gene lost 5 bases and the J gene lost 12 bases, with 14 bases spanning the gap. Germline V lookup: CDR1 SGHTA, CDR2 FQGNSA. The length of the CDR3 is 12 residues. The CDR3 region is CASSAGRMRQFF. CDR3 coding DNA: TGTGCCAGCAGCGCGGGTAGGATGCGGCAGTTCTTC.

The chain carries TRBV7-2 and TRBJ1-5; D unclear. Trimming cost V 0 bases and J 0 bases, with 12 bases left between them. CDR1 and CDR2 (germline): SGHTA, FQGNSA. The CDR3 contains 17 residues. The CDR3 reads CASSLAIGGYSNQPQHF. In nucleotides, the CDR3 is TGTGCCAGCAGCTTAGCGATCGGCGGCTATAGCAATCAGCCCCAGCATTTT.

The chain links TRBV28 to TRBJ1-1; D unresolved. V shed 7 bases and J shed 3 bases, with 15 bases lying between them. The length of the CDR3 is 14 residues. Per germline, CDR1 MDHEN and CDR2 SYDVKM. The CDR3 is CASTLPQAHTEAFF. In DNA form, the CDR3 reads TGTGCCAGCACTCTCCCTCAAGCCCACACTGAAGCTTTCTTT.

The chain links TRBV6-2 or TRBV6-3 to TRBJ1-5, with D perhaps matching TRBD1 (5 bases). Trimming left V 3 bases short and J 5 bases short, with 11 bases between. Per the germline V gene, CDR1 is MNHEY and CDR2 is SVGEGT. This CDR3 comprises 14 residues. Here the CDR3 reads CASSYLGDYQPQHF. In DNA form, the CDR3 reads TGTGCCAGCAGTTATCTCGGGGACTATCAGCCCCAGCATTTT.

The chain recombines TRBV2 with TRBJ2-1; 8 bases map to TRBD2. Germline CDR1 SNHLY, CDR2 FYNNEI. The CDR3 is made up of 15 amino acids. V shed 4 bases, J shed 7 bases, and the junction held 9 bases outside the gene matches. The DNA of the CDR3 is TGTGCCAGCAGTGGAGCGGGGGTGGGGAAGAATGAGCAGTTCTTC. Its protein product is CASSGAGVGKNEQFF.

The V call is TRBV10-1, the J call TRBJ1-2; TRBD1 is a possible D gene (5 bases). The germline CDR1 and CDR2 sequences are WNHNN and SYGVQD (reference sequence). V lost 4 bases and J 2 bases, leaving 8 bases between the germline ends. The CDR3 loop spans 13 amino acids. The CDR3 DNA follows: TGCGCCAGCAGTGCTGGGACCAACTATGGCTACACCTTC. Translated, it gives CASSAGTNYGYTF.

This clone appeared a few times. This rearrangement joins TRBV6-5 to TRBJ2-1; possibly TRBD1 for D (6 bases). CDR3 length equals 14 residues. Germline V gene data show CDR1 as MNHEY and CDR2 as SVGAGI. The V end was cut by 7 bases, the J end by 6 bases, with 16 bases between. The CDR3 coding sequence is TGTGCCAGCATCTTGGGGGCCAGTGGCAATGAGCAGTTCTTC. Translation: CASILGASGNEQFF.

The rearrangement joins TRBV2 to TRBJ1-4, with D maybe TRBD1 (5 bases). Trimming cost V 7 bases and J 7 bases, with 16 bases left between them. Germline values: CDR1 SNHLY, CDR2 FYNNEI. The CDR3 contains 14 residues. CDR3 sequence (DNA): TGTGCCAGCATACAGACAGAAGCCTTTGAAAAACTGTTTTTT. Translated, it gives CASIQTEAFEKLFF.

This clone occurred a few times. CDR3 in amino acids: CASSSGGNTGELFF. The CDR3 DNA follows: TGTGCCAGCAGTTCAGGGGGAAATACCGGGGAGCTGTTTTTT. The chain recombines TRBV6-5 with TRBJ2-2; 7 bases fit TRBD1. The CDR3 is 14 amino acids. With 4 bases clipped from V and 5 bases from J, the junction kept 4 bases outside the gene matches. Per the germline V gene, CDR1 is MNHEY and CDR2 is SVGAGI.

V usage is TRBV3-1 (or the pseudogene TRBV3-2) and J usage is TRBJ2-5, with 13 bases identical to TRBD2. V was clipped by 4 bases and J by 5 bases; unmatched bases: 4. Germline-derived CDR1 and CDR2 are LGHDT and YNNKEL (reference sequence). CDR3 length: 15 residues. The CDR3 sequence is CASSLGLAGRETQYF. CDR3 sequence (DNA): TGTGCCAGCAGCCTGGGACTAGCGGGACGGGAGACCCAGTACTTC.

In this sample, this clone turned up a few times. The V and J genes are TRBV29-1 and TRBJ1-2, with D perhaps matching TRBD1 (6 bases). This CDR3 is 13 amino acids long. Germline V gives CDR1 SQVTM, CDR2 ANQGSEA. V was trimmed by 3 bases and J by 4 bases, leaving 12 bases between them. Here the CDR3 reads CSVETGSSYGYTF. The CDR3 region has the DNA TGCAGCGTTGAGACAGGCTCCAGCTATGGCTACACCTTC.

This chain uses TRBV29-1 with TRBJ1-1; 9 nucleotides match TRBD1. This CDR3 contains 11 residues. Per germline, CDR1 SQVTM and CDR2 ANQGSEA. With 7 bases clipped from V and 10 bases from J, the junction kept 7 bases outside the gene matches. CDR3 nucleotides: TGCAGCGCCAGACAGGGGGAGACAGCTTTCTTT. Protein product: CSARQGETAFF.

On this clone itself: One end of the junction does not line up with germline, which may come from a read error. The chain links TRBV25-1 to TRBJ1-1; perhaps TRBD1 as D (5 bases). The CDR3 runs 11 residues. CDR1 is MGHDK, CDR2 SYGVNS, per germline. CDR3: CASSDPVQGLF. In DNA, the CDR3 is TGTGCCAGCAGTGACCCAGTTCAGGGTCTCTTT.

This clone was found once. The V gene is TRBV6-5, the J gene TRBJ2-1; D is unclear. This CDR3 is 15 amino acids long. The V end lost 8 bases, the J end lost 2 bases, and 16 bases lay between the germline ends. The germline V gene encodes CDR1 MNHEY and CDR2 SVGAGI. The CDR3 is CASLAFGMTYNEQFF. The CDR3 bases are TGTGCCAGCCTGGCTTTTGGGATGACCTACAATGAGCAGTTCTTC.

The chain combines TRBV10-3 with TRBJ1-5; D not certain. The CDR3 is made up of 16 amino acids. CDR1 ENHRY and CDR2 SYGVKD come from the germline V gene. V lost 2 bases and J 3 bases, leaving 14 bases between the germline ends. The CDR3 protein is CAISEEGGSLNQPQHF. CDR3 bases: TGTGCCATCAGTGAGGAGGGAGGCAGCCTCAATCAGCCCCAGCATTTT.

The CDR3 DNA is TGTGCCAGCAGCCACACACGGAATGAAAAACTGTTTTTT. It encodes CASSHTRNEKLFF. The chain combines TRBV3-1 (or the pseudogene TRBV3-2) with TRBJ1-4; D unclear. The germline V gene has CDR1 LGHDT and CDR2 YNNKEL (reference sequence). The CDR3 length is 13 residues. V lost 3 bases, J lost 5 bases, and 7 bases lay in between.